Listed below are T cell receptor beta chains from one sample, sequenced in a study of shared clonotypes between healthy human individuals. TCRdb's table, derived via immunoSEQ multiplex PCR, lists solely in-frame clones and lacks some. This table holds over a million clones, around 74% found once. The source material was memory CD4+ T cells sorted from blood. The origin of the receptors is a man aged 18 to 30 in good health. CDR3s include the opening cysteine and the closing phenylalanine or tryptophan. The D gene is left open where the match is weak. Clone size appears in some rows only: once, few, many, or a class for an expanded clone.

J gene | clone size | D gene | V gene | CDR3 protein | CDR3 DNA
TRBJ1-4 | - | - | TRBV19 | CASSNTATTNEKLFF | TGTGCCAGTAGCAATACAGCAACAACTAATGAAAAACTGTTTTTT
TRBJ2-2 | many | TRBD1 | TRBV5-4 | CASSLDRGTGELFF | TGTGCCAGCAGCTTGGACAGGGGCACCGGGGAGCTGTTTTTT
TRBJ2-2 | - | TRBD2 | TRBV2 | CASSPVAGGTGELFF | TGTGCCAGCAGTCCGGTTGCGGGAGGCACCGGGGAGCTGTTTTTT
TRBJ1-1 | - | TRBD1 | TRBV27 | CASRGLGQGAVIDFF | TGTGCCAGCAGAGGGTTAGGACAGGGGGCCGTCATTGATTTCTTT
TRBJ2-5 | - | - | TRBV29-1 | CSVEDLSGRRKYF | TGCAGCGTTGAAGATCTGTCGGGCCGTAGGAAGTACTTC
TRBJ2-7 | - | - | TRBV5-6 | CASSLVGFKVYEQYF | TGTGCCAGCAGCTTGGTAGGATTTAAGGTTTACGAGCAGTACTTC
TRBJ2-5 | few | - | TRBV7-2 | CASSIQRLGQETQYF | TGTGCCAGCAGTATACAGCGACTAGGGCAAGAGACCCAGTACTTC
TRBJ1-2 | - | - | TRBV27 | CASSPREPLGYGYTF | TGTGCCAGCAGTCCCCGAGAGCCGCTGGGCTATGGCTACACCTTC
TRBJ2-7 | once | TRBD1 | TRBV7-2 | CASSPRRGQGSYEQYF | TGTGCCAGCAGCCCGAGGAGGGGACAGGGGTCCTACGAGCAGTACTTC
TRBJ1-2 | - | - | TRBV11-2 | CASSLQGEGVDYTF | TGTGCCAGCAGCTTACAGGGAGAAGGGGTTGACTACACCTTC
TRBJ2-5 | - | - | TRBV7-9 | CASSRLGPRGETQYF | TGTGCCAGCAGTCGCCTTGGACCCCGTGGAGAGACCCAGTACTTC
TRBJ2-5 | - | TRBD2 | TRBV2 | CASSVFRTSGRETQYF | TGTGCCAGCAGTGTCTTTAGGACTAGCGGGAGGGAGACCCAGTACTTC
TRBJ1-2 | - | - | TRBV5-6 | CASSLRDTRGYTF | TGTGCCAGCAGCCTCCGGGACACTCGTGGCTACACCTTC
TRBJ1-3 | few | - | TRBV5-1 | CASSLEQGNTIYF | TGCGCCAGCAGCTTGGAGCAAGGAAACACCATATATTTT
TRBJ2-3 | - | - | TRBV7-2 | CASLFRANTDTQYF | TGTGCCAGCCTATTCCGGGCCAACACAGATACGCAGTATTTT
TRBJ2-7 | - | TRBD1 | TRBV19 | CASSARGQNEQYF | TGTGCCAGTAGTGCGAGGGGACAGAACGAGCAGTACTTC
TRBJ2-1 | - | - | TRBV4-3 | CASSQGRGADEQFF | TGCGCCAGCAGCCAAGGCCGAGGAGCGGATGAGCAGTTCTTC
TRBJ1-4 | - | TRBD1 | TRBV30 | CAWRAGTGDEKLFF | TGTGCCTGGAGAGCCGGGACAGGGGACGAAAAACTGTTTTTT
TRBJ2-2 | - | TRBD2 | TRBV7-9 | CASSLLAGVTGELFF | TGTGCCAGCAGCCTTCTAGCGGGAGTCACCGGGGAGCTGTTTTTT
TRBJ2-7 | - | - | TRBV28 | CASSLAANYEQYF | TGTGCCAGCAGTTTGGCAGCAAACTACGAGCAGTACTTC
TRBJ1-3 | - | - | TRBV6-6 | CASSSSDSGGNTIYF | TGTGCCAGCAGTTCCTCCGACTCCGGGGGAAACACCATATATTTT
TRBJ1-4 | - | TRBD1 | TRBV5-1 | CASSLEGGGEKLFF | TGCGCCAGCAGCTTGGAAGGGGGCGGTGAAAAACTGTTTTTT
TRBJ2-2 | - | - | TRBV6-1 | CASSEMRRGNTGELFF | TGTGCCAGCAGTGAAATGAGAAGGGGGAACACCGGGGAGCTGTTTTTT
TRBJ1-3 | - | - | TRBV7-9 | CASSLASTAFGNTIYF | TGTGCCAGCAGCTTAGCGTCCACAGCGTTTGGAAACACCATATATTTT
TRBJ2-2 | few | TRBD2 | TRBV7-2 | CASSRLPLSGRQRSGELFF | TGTGCCAGCAGTCGCCTGCCCCTTAGCGGGAGGCAGAGGTCCGGGGAGCTGTTTTTT
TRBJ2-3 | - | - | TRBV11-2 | CASRLGGARDTQYF | TGTGCCAGCAGGCTTGGAGGCGCCAGGGATACGCAGTATTTT
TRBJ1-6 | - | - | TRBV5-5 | CASSLAHAPPNSPLHF | TGTGCCAGCAGCTTGGCCCACGCTCCCCCTAATTCACCCCTCCACTTT
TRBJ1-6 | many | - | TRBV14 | CASSQRGAQSQVSNSPLHF | TGTGCCAGCAGCCAGAGGGGAGCACAGTCTCAAGTTTCTAATTCACCCCTCCACTTT
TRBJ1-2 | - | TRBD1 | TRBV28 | CASSLDRETYGYTF | TGTGCCAGCAGTTTAGACAGGGAAACCTATGGCTACACCTTC
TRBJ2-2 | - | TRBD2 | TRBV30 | CAWRNRGGTGELFF | TGTGCCTGGAGGAATCGGGGGGGCACCGGGGAGCTGTTTTTT
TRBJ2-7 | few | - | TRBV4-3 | CASSQDWVPTYEQYF | TGCGCCAGCAGCCAAGATTGGGTGCCTACCTACGAGCAGTACTTC
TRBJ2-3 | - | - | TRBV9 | CASSVEYSRSGTQYF | TGTGCCAGCAGCGTAGAGTACAGCCGAAGTGGTACGCAGTATTTT
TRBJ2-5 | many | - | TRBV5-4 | CASSMRLWETQYF | TGTGCCAGCAGTATGAGACTTTGGGAGACCCAGTACTTC
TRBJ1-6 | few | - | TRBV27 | CASSFDGRSPLHF | TGTGCCAGCAGTTTCGACGGGAGATCACCCCTCCACTTT
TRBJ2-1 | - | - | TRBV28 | CASSSSDDPRNEQFF | TGTGCCAGCAGTTCCTCGGACGACCCGCGGAATGAGCAGTTCTTC
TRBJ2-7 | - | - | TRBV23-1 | CASSPPDRSLYEQYF | TGCGCCAGCAGTCCTCCCGACAGGAGCCTTTACGAGCAGTACTTC
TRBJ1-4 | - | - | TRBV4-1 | CASSQDERRRWGKNEKLFF | TGCGCCAGCAGCCAAGACGAGAGGAGGAGGTGGGGAAAAAATGAAAAACTGTTTTTT
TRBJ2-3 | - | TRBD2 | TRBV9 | CASSQRGGSTDTQYF | TGTGCCAGCAGCCAACGGGGGGGCTCCACAGATACGCAGTATTTT
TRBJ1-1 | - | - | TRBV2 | CASSEAAGRTEAFF | TGTGCCAGCAGTGAAGCTGCAGGGCGAACTGAAGCTTTCTTT
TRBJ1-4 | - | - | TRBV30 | CAWSRNRVATNEKLFF | TGTGCCTGGAGTAGAAACAGGGTTGCAACTAATGAAAAACTGTTTTTT
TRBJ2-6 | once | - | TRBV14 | CASSRRGGSGANVLTF | TGTGCCAGCAGCCGCCGAGGGGGCTCTGGGGCCAACGTCCTGACTTTC
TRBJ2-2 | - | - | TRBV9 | CASSVVSEVPGELFF | TGTGCCAGCAGCGTAGTTTCCGAGGTACCCGGGGAGCTGTTTTTT
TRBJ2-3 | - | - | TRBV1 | CTSSQDPKQGEIDTQYF | TGCACCAGCAGCCAAGATCCGAAACAGGGAGAGATAGATACGCAGTATTTT
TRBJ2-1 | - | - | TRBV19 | CASSQGVEQFF | TGTGCCAGTAGTCAAGGGGTTGAGCAGTTCTTC
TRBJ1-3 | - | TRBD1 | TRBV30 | CAWGQGKGGNTIYF | TGTGCCTGGGGACAGGGGAAAGGTGGAAACACCATATATTTT
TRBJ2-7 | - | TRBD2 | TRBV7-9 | CASSLGDYHNEQYF | TGTGCCAGCAGCTTAGGGGACTACCATAACGAGCAGTACTTC
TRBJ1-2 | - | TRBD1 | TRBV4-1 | CASQPAALTGGYYGYTF | TGCGCCAGCCAACCTGCCGCCTTGACAGGGGGCTACTATGGCTACACCTTC
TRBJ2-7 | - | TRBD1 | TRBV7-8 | CASSLGQGRINEQYF | TGTGCCAGCAGCTTAGGACAGGGTAGGATCAACGAGCAGTACTTC
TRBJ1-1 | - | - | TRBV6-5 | CASRLQDLDTEAFF | TGTGCCAGCAGGTTACAGGATCTGGACACTGAAGCTTTCTTT